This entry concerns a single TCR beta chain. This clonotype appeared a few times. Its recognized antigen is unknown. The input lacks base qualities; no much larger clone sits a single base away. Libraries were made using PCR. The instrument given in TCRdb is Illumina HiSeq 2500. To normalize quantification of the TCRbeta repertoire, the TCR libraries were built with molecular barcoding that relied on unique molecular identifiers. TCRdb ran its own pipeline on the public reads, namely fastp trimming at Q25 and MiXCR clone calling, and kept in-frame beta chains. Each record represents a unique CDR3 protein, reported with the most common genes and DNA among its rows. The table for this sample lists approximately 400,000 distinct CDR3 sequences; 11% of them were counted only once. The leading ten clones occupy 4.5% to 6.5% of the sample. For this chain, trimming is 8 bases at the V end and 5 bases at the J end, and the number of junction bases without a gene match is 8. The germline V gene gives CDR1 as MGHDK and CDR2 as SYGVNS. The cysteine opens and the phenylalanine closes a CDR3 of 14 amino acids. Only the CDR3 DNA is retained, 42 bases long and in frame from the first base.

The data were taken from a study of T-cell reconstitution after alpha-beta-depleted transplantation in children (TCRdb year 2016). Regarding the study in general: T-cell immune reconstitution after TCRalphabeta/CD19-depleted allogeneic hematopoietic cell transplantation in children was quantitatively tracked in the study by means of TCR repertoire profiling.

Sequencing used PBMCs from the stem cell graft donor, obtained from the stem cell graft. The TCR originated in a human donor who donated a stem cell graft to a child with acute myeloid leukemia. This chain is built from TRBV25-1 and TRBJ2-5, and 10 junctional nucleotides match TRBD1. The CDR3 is CASGRTGGTETQYF. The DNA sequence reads TGTGCCAGCGGAAGGACAGGGGGGACGGAGACCCAGTACTTC.